This T cell receptor beta chain was sequenced in a study of blood T cell repertoires in COVID-19. From germline, CDR1 is MNHEY and CDR2 SVGAGI. Germline trimming cut 8 bases from V and 6 bases from J; bases unmatched to any gene: 9. The CDR3 is made up of 14 amino acids. Authors' data handling: Counts of nucleated cells, estimated from reference gene primer amplification, were obtained. The assay was immunoSEQ multiplex PCR, and TCRdb's table has in-frame clones only and misses some. The V and J calls and the clone size are those of that table, but D and trimming were determined from the DNA. Of some 150,000 clones listed, around 87% are singletons.

Sequenced material: peripheral blood. The V call is TRBV6-5, the J call TRBJ1-5; 8 bases map to TRBD1. The receptor's source is a man over 45 who had recovered from COVID-19. CDR3: CASVGQGAGQPQHF. CDR3 sequence (DNA): TGTGCCAGCGTAGGGCAGGGGGCAGGTCAGCCCCAGCATTTT.